The 7 T cell receptor beta chains below all came from one sample that was sequenced in a study of shared clonotypes between healthy human individuals. Libraries were prepared by immunoSEQ multiplex PCR; TCRdb keeps only in-frame clonotypes and omits some of them. Here the sample spans fewer than 550,000 clones, almost 80% being singletons. What was sequenced was PBMCs. Source of these receptors: a woman in her forties in good health. Some clones in this sample may be carry-over from other donors' samples.

The chain couples TRBV19 to TRBJ1-5; D call uncertain. V was clipped by 5 bases and J by 0 bases, with 14 bases between them. CDR1 and CDR2 (germline): LNHDA, SQIVND (reference sequence). This CDR3 has 16 amino acids. This CDR3 is CASSESQFNSNQPQHF. In nucleotides, the CDR3 is TGTGCCAGTAGTGAATCCCAGTTTAATAGCAATCAGCCCCAGCATTTT.

This clone was seen more than once but under ten times. The chain carries TRBV7-2 and TRBJ2-7, with 9 bases matching TRBD1. CDR1 is SGHTA and CDR2 is FQGNSA in the germline V gene. The CDR3 runs 14 residues. Germline trimming cut 0 bases from V and 7 bases from J; bases unmatched to any gene: 4. The CDR3 sequence: CASSLAQGAREQYF. DNA of the CDR3: TGTGCCAGCAGCTTAGCACAGGGGGCTCGTGAGCAGTACTTC.

The chain links TRBV5-6 to TRBJ2-7; 8 nucleotides agree with TRBD2. J lost 5 bases, V lost 2 bases, and 6 bases had no gene match. The CDR3 spans 14 residues. Germline assignment: CDR1 SGHDT and CDR2 YYEEEE. The CDR3 nucleotides are TGTGCCAGCAGCTTAGGACTAGCTTCTCACGAGCAGTACTTC. Amino acids: CASSLGLASHEQYF.

The chain employs TRBV6-4 and TRBJ1-2; TRBD1 might be the D (6 bases). Germline CDR1 reads MRHNA; CDR2 reads SNTAGT. The CDR3 has 13 residues. V shed 4 bases and J shed 8 bases, with 14 bases lying between them. The CDR3 DNA follows: TGTGCCAGCAGTGCCTCACCTCAGGGGGGCTACACCTTC. Translated: CASSASPQGGYTF.

The chain links TRBV5-1 to TRBJ2-3; D may match TRBD1 or TRBD2 (5 bases each). From germline, CDR1 is SGHRS and CDR2 YFSETQ. The V end was cut by 4 bases, the J end by 1 base, with 13 bases between. This CDR3 region has 15 residues. The CDR3, as DNA: TGCGCCAGCAGCGGGGTCTTGGGGGGCACAGATACGCAGTATTTT. Its protein is CASSGVLGGTDTQYF.

This chain joins TRBV6-4 and TRBJ2-1, with a possible D match to TRBD2 (5 bases). V lost 7 bases and J lost 0, with 10 bases in between. Germline V lookup: CDR1 MRHNA, CDR2 SNTAGT. This CDR3 is built from 14 residues. The chain's CDR3 is CASTTGSSYNEQFF. CDR3 coding DNA: TGTGCCAGCACCACGGGGAGCTCCTACAATGAGCAGTTCTTC.

The rearrangement links TRBV5-6 to TRBJ2-5, with D uncertain. V was pared by 1 base and J by 1 base, with 11 bases between. This CDR3 spans 15 amino acids. Germline values: CDR1 SGHDT, CDR2 YYEEEE. The CDR3 loop reads CASSLIGAAQETQYF. The CDR3 DNA reads as TGTGCCAGCAGCTTGATCGGAGCAGCCCAAGAGACCCAGTACTTC.